This entry is about one T cell receptor (beta chain). What it binds is unknown. Profiling relied on immunoSEQ multiplex PCR, and the TCRdb table lists in-frame clones only, not all of them. This table holds roughly 19,000 clones, 87% found once. The record originates from a study of T cells after posttransplantation cyclophosphamide. Study-wide results and limits: Skin or GI-infiltrating T cells shared few TRB sequences with blood. Recipient CMV seropositivity and CMV reactivation strongly tracked TRB clonality. Donor CD8+ memory clones often dominated recipient blood repertoires at later times.

V lost 3 bases and J lost 1; bases outside the gene matches: 6. Germline CDR1 and CDR2: GTSNPN and SVGIG (reference sequence). The CDR3 loop spans 15 amino acids. A marrow graft followed busulfan-fludarabine conditioning, with cyclophosphamide on days +3 and +4. The sample here was PBMCs, taken after allogeneic stem cell transplant with posttransplant cyclophosphamide. The chain is built from TRBV30 and TRBJ2-1; 7 nucleotides line up with TRBD2. The source of this sequence is a female patient in her thirties or forties who received an allogeneic stem cell transplant from a related donor, was CMV-positive, and had no GVHD. These T cells may partly come from the graft donor. CDR3 DNA: TGTGCCTGGAGGAAGAGCGGGGCTTCCTACAATGAGCAGTTCTTC. This encodes CAWRKSGASYNEQFF.